The table lists the clone carrying this T cell receptor beta chain with a count of one. What it binds is unknown. This specimen belongs to a study of PD-L1 blockade in urothelial cancer. Using immunoSEQ multiplex PCR, the repertoire was profiled, and TCRdb retains in-frame clones only, with some absent. This table holds tens of thousands of clones, around 82% found once. CDR1 is SEHNR and CDR2 is FQNEAQ in the germline V gene (reference sequence). The CDR3 contains 14 residues. V trimming: 5 bases; J trimming: 6 bases; junction bases outside the gene matches: 7. Time point indicated: pretreatment peripheral blood. Per-patient samples, pretreatment and on-treatment, numbered 1 to 8. General study results and limits: Durable-benefit patients showed greater tumor-associated blood clone expansion at 3 weeks.

The chain couples TRBV7-9 to TRBJ1-1; 9 bases align to TRBD1. The TCR sequence derives from a man aged 60 to 75 with urothelial cancer. The sample in question was PBMCs, obtained around atezolizumab (anti-PD-L1) treatment. In DNA form, the CDR3 reads TGTGCCAGCAGCCCCGGGACAGGGATCCCTGAAGCTTTCTTT. Amino acids: CASSPGTGIPEAFF.